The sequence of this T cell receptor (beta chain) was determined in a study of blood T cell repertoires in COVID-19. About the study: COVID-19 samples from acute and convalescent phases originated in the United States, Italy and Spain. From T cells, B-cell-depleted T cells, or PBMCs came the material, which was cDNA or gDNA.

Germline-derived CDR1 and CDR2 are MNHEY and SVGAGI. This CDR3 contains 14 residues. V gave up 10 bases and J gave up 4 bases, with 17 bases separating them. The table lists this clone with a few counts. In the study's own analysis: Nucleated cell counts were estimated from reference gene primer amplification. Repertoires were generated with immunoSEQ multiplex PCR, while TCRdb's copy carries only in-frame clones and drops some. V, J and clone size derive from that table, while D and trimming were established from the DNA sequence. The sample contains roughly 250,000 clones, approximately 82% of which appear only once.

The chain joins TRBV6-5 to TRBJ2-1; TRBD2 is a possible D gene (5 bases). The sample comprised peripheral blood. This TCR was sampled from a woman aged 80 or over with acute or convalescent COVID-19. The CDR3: CATRFDGMYNEQFF. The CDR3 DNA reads TGTGCCACCCGCTTTGACGGGATGTACAATGAGCAGTTCTTC.